A selection of T cell receptor beta chains follows, all from one sample in a study of OX40 agonist ivuxolimab in advanced cancers. Clones were read by immunoSEQ multiplex PCR, and TCRdb kept only the in-frame ones, dropping some. In the table there are over 50,000 clones, 80% to 95% of which are singletons. Sequences were derived from CD4+ or CD8+ T cells sorted from blood, sampled in a trial of the OX40 agonist ivuxolimab. The receptors were gathered from an adult with an advanced solid tumor such as melanoma, head and neck, liver or kidney cancer. CDR3s include the opening cysteine and the closing phenylalanine or tryptophan. Fields, in order: V gene, clone size, D gene, J gene, CDR3 DNA, CDR3 protein. D genes are given only for firm matches. Clone size is not always given. Where it is, it says once, few, many or a class for expanded clones.

TRBV7-9	.	.	TRBJ1-1	TGTGCCAGCAGCTTAGTAGCAGGGTGGACTGAAGCTTTCTTT	CASSLVAGWTEAFF
TRBV27	.	TRBD1	TRBJ1-5	TGTGCCAGCAGTTCGGGACAGGGTGCCAATCAGCCCCAGCATTTT	CASSSGQGANQPQHF
TRBV9	.	.	TRBJ1-1	TGTGCCAGCAGCGCACCGGACAGCTTGAACACTGAAGCTTTCTTT	CASSAPDSLNTEAFF
TRBV6-5	.	.	TRBJ1-4	TGTGCCAGCAGTTACTCGCTGGGATGGGCTAATGAAAAACTGTTTTTT	CASSYSLGWANEKLFF
TRBV19	once	TRBD1	TRBJ1-3	TGTGCCAGTAGTGCCAGGGGGACTTCTTGGGACACCATATATTTT	CASSARGTSWDTIYF
TRBV27	.	.	TRBJ2-1	TGTGCCAGCAGTTTATGGAGCGGGCTGGGAGGGCAGTTCTTC	CASSLWSGLGGQFF
TRBV6-6	.	.	TRBJ2-1	TGTGCCAGCAGTTACTCGGAGGAACTGGATGAGCAGTTCTTC	CASSYSEELDEQFF
TRBV27	.	.	TRBJ2-3	TGTGCCACCTTCCAAGCAGATACGCAGTATTTT	CATFQADTQYF
TRBV5-1	.	TRBD1	TRBJ1-5	TGCGCCAGCAGCAATGGGACAGGGAGCCTTCAGCCCCAGCATTTT	CASSNGTGSLQPQHF
TRBV6-5	.	.	TRBJ1-1	TGTGCCAGCAGTTACTCGAGGGGGAACACTGAAGCTTTCTTT	CASSYSRGNTEAFF
TRBV5-4	.	TRBD2	TRBJ2-2	TGTGCCAGCAGTACCGGGACTAGCGGCGGGGAGCTGTTTTTT	CASSTGTSGGELFF
TRBV6-6	.	TRBD1	TRBJ1-1	TGTGCCACTAGCCGACAGGGGGCGATCACTGAAGCTTTCTTT	CATSRQGAITEAFF
TRBV6-6	.	TRBD1	TRBJ2-1	TGTGCCAGCAGTTTAGGGGGCTATGAGCAGTTCTTC	CASSLGGYEQFF
TRBV2	.	.	TRBJ1-4	TGTGCCAGCACCCAGGGATCCAATGAAAAACTGTTTTTT	CASTQGSNEKLFF
TRBV5-1	.	TRBD2	TRBJ2-1	TGCGCCAGCAGCCCGGGACTAGCGGGGGGGCCTCAGCTTTACAATGAGCAGTTCTTC	CASSPGLAGGPQLYNEQFF
TRBV6-5	.	.	TRBJ2-7	TGTGCCAGCAGTTACCGCGACTCCAACGAGCAGTACTTC	CASSYRDSNEQYF
TRBV21-1	.	.	TRBJ2-2	TGTGCCAGCAGCAAAGAAAACAGCGGGGAGCTGTTTTTT	CASSKENSGELFF
TRBV9	.	TRBD2	TRBJ2-1	TGTGCCAGCAGCCCCCTAGCGGGGGGGCCAAGTGAGCAGTTCTTC	CASSPLAGGPSEQFF
TRBV6-1	.	.	TRBJ2-1	TGTGCCAGCAGCGGGGGAAGCTCCTACAATGAGCAGTTCTTC	CASSGGSSYNEQFF
TRBV11-2	once	.	TRBJ2-7	TGTGCCAGCAGCTTAAGTCAGAACGAGCAGTACTTC	CASSLSQNEQYF
TRBV5-1	.	.	TRBJ2-5	TGCGCCAGCAGCTTGTTACAGAACAGGGCGGAGACCCAGTACTTC	CASSLLQNRAETQYF
TRBV11-1	.	.	TRBJ1-1	TGTGCCAGCAGCTTAGGGTCGGAGAACACTGAAGCTTTCTTT	CASSLGSENTEAFF
TRBV6-5	.	TRBD2	TRBJ2-7	TGTGCCAGCAGTTACTCCAGCGGGAGCCTCTCCTACGAGCAGTACTTC	CASSYSSGSLSYEQYF
TRBV18	.	.	TRBJ1-2	TGTGCCAGCTCACCACCGAACAGGGCAGAGGATGGCTACACCTTC	CASSPPNRAEDGYTF
TRBV19	.	.	TRBJ2-7	TGTGCCAGTAGTATAGGACGGAGGGCCTACGAGCAGTACTTC	CASSIGRRAYEQYF
TRBV27	.	TRBD1	TRBJ2-3	TGTGCCAGCAGTCTAATACCGGGACAGCCCACAGATACGCAGTATTTT	CASSLIPGQPTDTQYF
TRBV27	.	TRBD2	TRBJ2-1	TGTGCCAGCAGTTATAACGGGAGGGCCGGGAATGAGCAGTTCTTC	CASSYNGRAGNEQFF
TRBV5-1	.	.	TRBJ2-1	TGCGCCAGCAGCTACCGGGGACTTGACCTATACAATGAGCAGTTCTTC	CASSYRGLDLYNEQFF
TRBV29-1	once	.	TRBJ2-2	TGCAGCGTCCGGGACCGGGGAGTTTCCGGGGAGCTGTTTTTT	CSVRDRGVSGELFF
TRBV7-3	.	TRBD2	TRBJ2-1	TGTGCCAGCAGCTTAACTCACGCTGGTCTAGCGGGGGACAATGAGCAGTTCTTC	CASSLTHAGLAGDNEQFF
TRBV29-1	once	TRBD2	TRBJ2-2	TGCAGCGTGGAGGGAGGGATCAGCACCGGGGAGCTGTTTTTT	CSVEGGISTGELFF
TRBV4-1	.	TRBD1	TRBJ1-1	TGCGCCAGCAGCCCCCTAACCTCGACAGGGAGGTGGGACACTGAAGCTTTCTTT	CASSPLTSTGRWDTEAFF
TRBV7-3	.	TRBD2	TRBJ2-3	TGTGCCAGCAGGGAGACGGCGGGGGGGCCCGATACGCAGTATTTT	CASRETAGGPDTQYF
TRBV7-7	.	.	TRBJ2-1	TGTGCCAGCAGCTTAACCAGTTACAATGAGCAGTTCTTC	CASSLTSYNEQFF
TRBV19	.	.	TRBJ1-2	TGTGCCAGTAGTCGGCTTAATGGCTACACCTTC	CASSRLNGYTF
TRBV27	.	.	TRBJ2-7	TGTGCCAGCAGTCCCCTCGACACCTCCTACGAGCAGTACTTC	CASSPLDTSYEQYF